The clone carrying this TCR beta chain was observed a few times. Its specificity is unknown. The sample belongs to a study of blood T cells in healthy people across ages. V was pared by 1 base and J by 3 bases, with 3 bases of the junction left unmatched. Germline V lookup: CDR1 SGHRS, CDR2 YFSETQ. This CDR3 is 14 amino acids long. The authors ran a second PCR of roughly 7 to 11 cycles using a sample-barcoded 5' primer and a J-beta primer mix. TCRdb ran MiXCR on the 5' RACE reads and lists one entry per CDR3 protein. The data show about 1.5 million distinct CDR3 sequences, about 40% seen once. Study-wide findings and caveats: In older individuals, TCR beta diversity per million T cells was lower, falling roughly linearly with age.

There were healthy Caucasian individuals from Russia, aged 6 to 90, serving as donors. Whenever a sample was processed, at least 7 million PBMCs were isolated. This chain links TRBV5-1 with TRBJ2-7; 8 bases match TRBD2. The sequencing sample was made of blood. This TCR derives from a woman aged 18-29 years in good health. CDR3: CASSLRSGSYEQYF. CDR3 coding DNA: TGCGCCAGCAGCTTGAGGAGCGGGAGCTACGAGCAGTACTTC.